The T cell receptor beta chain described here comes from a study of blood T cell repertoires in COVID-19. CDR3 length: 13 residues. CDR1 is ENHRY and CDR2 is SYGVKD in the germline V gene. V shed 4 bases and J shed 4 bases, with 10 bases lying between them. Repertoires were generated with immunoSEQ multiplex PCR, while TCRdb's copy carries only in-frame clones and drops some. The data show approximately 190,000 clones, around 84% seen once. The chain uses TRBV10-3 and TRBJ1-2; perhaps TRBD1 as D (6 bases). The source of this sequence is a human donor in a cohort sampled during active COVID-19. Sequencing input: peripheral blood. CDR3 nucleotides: TGTGCCATCAGTGGGACAGAATCCTATGGCTACACCTTC. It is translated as CAISGTESYGYTF.